Shown below are 8 T cell receptor beta chains from a single sample sequenced in a study of shared clonotypes between healthy human individuals. Profiled with immunoSEQ multiplex PCR; TCRdb holds only in-frame clones, not every one. Among about 480,000 clones listed, about four fifths were seen once. Sequenced input: PBMCs. These receptors were taken from a woman in her thirties or forties in good health. Some clones in this sample may be carry-over from other donors' samples.

This chain joins TRBV10-3 and TRBJ2-3; 7 bases map to TRBD2. CDR3 length: 14 residues. Germline CDR1 ENHRY, CDR2 SYGVKD. Trimming took 10 bases from V and 1 from J; bases not matched to a gene: 8. CDR3 coding DNA: TGTGCCACCTGGGAGGGCCCAGGCACAGATACGCAGTATTTT. This translates into CATWEGPGTDTQYF.

The J gene is TRBJ2-5, the V gene TRBV29-1, with TRBD2 as a possible D gene (5 bases). V lost 3 bases and J lost 0, with 11 bases in between. The CDR3 spans 14 residues. Germline CDR1 reads SQVTM; CDR2 reads ANQGSEA. CDR3 DNA sequence: TGCAGCGTTGATAGAAACGGGAACCAAGAGACCCAGTACTTC. This sequence encodes CSVDRNGNQETQYF. The full variable domain, completed using reference TRBV29-1 and TRBJ2-5, is SAVISQKPSRDICQRGTSLTIQCQVDSQVTMMFWYRQQPGQSLTLIATANQGSEATYESGFVIDKFPISRPNLTFSTLTVSNMSPEDSSIYLCSVDRNGNQETQYFGPGTRLLVL.

The rearrangement links TRBV5-5 to TRBJ2-4; 10 bases agree with TRBD1. Trimming at V came to 2 bases and at J to 1 base, leaving 9 bases not matched to a gene. Germline CDR1 SGHKS, CDR2 YYEKEE (reference sequence). This CDR3 has 18 residues. The CDR3 coding sequence is TGTGCCAGCAGCTTTAGACAGGGGGCTGATCAGGCCAAAAACATTCAGTACTTC. This gives the protein CASSFRQGADQAKNIQYF.

This clone showed up just a few times. V gene TRBV4-3 combines with J gene TRBJ1-1; D uncertain. Trimming removed 1 base at V and 1 base at J, with 7 bases between. The CDR3 covers 14 residues. Germline-derived CDR1 and CDR2 are LGHNA and YSLEER. The CDR3 DNA reads as TGCGCCAGCAGCCAAGTGGGGTGGAACACTGAAGCTTTCTTT. It specifies CASSQVGWNTEAFF.

This chain connects TRBV30 to TRBJ2-7; TRBD2 is a possible D gene (6 bases). The CDR3 loop spans 15 amino acids. V lost 0 bases, J lost 2 bases, and 14 bases lay in between. Germline V gene lookup returns CDR1 GTSNPN and CDR2 SVGIG (reference sequence). This chain's CDR3 is CAWSVMASETYEQYF. In nucleotides, the CDR3 is TGTGCCTGGAGTGTAATGGCTAGCGAGACCTACGAGCAGTACTTC.

The chain combines TRBV5-6 with TRBJ2-5; tentative D call: TRBD1 (6 bases). The V gene lost 2 bases and the J gene lost 5 bases, with 10 bases spanning the gap. Germline CDR1 SGHDT, CDR2 YYEEEE. This CDR3 is built from 13 residues. The CDR3 loop reads CASSFQGTETQYF. The CDR3 DNA is TGTGCCAGCAGCTTCCAGGGGACCGAGACCCAGTACTTC.

In nucleotides, the CDR3 is TGTGCCAGCAGCCCGGTGAGGGGGGCGCCGGACACAGATACGCAGTATTTT. This translates into CASSPVRGAPDTDTQYF. The rearrangement uses TRBV11-2 and TRBJ2-3, with D possibly being TRBD1 or TRBD2 (6 bases each). V gave up 5 bases and J gave up 2 bases, with 20 bases separating them. Germline values: CDR1 SGHAT, CDR2 FQNNGV. The CDR3 is made up of 17 amino acids.

This chain links TRBV19 with TRBJ2-7, with a tentative D call TRBD2 (7 bases). Trimming removed 7 bases at V and 6 bases at J, with 16 bases between. This CDR3 is built from 13 residues. The germline gives CDR1 LNHDA, CDR2 SQIVND (reference sequence). The CDR3 region has the DNA TGTGCCAGTAATCACCGGGCGGGGGCCGAGCAGTACTTC. Its protein is CASNHRAGAEQYF. The full variable domain, its missing parts supplied by reference TRBV19 and TRBJ2-7, is DGGITQSPKYLFRKEGQNVTLSCEQNLNHDAMYWYRQDPGQGLRLIYYSQIVNDFQKGDIAEGYSVSREKKESFPLTVTSAQKNPTAFYLCASNHRAGAEQYFGPGTRLTVT.